The 15 T cell receptor beta chains reported below all come from one sample, sequenced in a study of shared clonotypes between healthy human individuals. The protocol was immunoSEQ multiplex PCR, while the TCRdb copy is restricted to in-frame clones and leaves out a portion. This sample has about 520,000 clones; around 73% occur once, and the top ten carry around 12%. The sequenced material came from PBMCs. Receptors were obtained from a woman between 40 and 50 years old in good health. Some clones in this sample may be carry-over from other donors' samples.

Turning to this clone: This may be a read error: a much more frequent sequence differs by one nucleotide. The genes are TRBV7-3 and TRBJ2-1; 8 positions match TRBD2. There are 15 residues in the CDR3. Looked up from germline, CDR1 is SGHTA and CDR2 is FQGTGA. The CDR3 DNA reads TGTGCCGGCAGCGAGAGCGGGAGCTCCTACAATGAGCAGTTCTTC. Amino acid sequence: CAGSESGSSYNEQFF.

This rearrangement joins TRBV15 to TRBJ1-4; 10 nucleotides match TRBD1. Germline assignment: CDR1 LNHNV and CDR2 YYDKDF (reference sequence). Losses at the gene ends were 6 bases for V and 8 bases for J; bases not matched to a gene: 12. The CDR3 is 16 residues long. This CDR3 reads CATREGTGEAEEKLFF. The CDR3 coding sequence is TGTGCCACCAGAGAGGGGACAGGGGAAGCGGAGGAAAAACTGTTTTTT.

The V and J genes are TRBV9 and TRBJ1-4; D not resolved. The CDR3 runs 14 residues. Between the trimmed V and J ends, which lost 3 bases and 3 bases, there was a span of 9 bases. Germline V gene sequence: CDR1 SGDLS, CDR2 YYNGEE. CDR3 region: CASSAGRANEKLFF. CDR3 DNA: TGTGCCAGCAGCGCGGGGAGGGCTAATGAAAAACTGTTTTTT. Full variable domain (missing parts from reference TRBV9 and TRBJ1-4): DSGVTQTPKHLITATGQRVTLRCSPRSGDLSVYWYQQSLDQGLQFLIQYYNGEERAKGNILERFSAQQFPDLHSELNLSSLELGDSALYFCASSAGRANEKLFFGSGTQLSVL.

On this clone itself: The junction does not match germline at one end; this may be a read error. The J gene is TRBJ2-7, the V gene TRBV15; D is undetermined. Per the germline V gene, CDR1 is LNHNV and CDR2 is YYDKDF (reference sequence). The CDR3 is 15 amino acids. The CDR3, as DNA: TGTGCCACCAGCAGAGATCTGGCGGTCTCCCACGAGCAGTACTTC. The encoded protein is CATSRDLAVSHEQYF.

This chain connects TRBV5-4 to TRBJ2-7; 13 positions match TRBD2. Germline V gene sequence: CDR1 SGHNT, CDR2 YYREEE (reference sequence). The V and J ends lost 5 bases and 9 bases, in that order; junction bases with no gene match: 14. CDR3 length: 16 residues. The CDR3 DNA reads as TGTGCCAGCAGTTTCCCCGGGACTAGCGGGATAAGGCGGCAGTACTTC. This sequence encodes CASSFPGTSGIRRQYF.

CDR3 in DNA: TGCGCCAGCAGCTTTGCTCGCGGGAGGGCGGGAGATACGCAGTATTTT. It specifies CASSFARGRAGDTQYF. The chain employs TRBV5-1 and TRBJ2-3; TRBD2 agrees at 9 bases. CDR3 length: 16 amino acids. The germline CDR1 and CDR2 sequences are SGHRS and YFSETQ. Germline trimming cut 2 bases from V and 5 bases from J; bases unmatched to any gene: 9.

The V gene is TRBV6-4, the J gene TRBJ2-4; TRBD1 or TRBD2 may be the D gene (5 bases each). With 8 bases removed from V and 8 bases from J, the gap between germline ends came to 16 bases. CDR3 size: 13 residues. The germline gives CDR1 MRHNA, CDR2 SNTAGT. DNA of the CDR3: TGTGCCAGCTCTGCGGACCAGGGAGACATTCAGTACTTC. The encoded protein is CASSADQGDIQYF.

This clone was observed many times. This sample includes further DNA sequences coding for the same CDR3. J is TRBJ1-1 and V is TRBV30; tentatively, D is TRBD1 (5 bases). Germline loops: CDR1 GTSNPN, CDR2 SVGIG (reference sequence). The ends were cut back, 1 base at V and 1 base at J, with 7 bases in the middle. The CDR3 totals 13 residues. This CDR3 is CAWSETENTEAFF. CDR3 DNA sequence: TGTGCCTGGAGTGAGACAGAGAACACTGAAGCTTTCTTT.

This clone was observed a handful of times. The chain combines TRBV12-5 with TRBJ2-1, with a weak D call TRBD1 (6 bases). The V end was cut by 4 bases, the J end by 4 bases, with 14 bases between. The CDR3 contains 15 residues. CDR1 is LGHNT and CDR2 is FRNRAP in the germline V gene. The CDR3 coding sequence is TGTGCTAGTGGTTCAACTCAGGGGTCGTACAATGAGCAGTTCTTC. Translation: CASGSTQGSYNEQFF.

The genes are TRBV5-1 and TRBJ2-5, with D tentatively TRBD1 or TRBD2 (6 bases each). Germline values: CDR1 SGHRS, CDR2 YFSETQ. There are 14 residues in the CDR3. V was shortened by 0 bases and J by 5 bases, with 11 bases between the two germline ends. The CDR3 region has the DNA TGCGCCAGCAGCTTGGTGGGGGGCTCTGAGACCCAGTACTTC. Protein product: CASSLVGGSETQYF.

V is TRBV7-2 and J is TRBJ2-1; D remains unclear. The ends were cut back, 1 base at V and 7 bases at J, with 17 bases in the middle. CDR1 is SGHTA and CDR2 is FQGNSA in the germline V gene. The length of the CDR3 is 16 residues. The CDR3 loop is CASSLVNPGSFNEQFF. CDR3 nucleotide sequence: TGTGCCAGCAGCTTAGTAAACCCCGGTAGTTTTAATGAGCAGTTCTTC.

The J gene is TRBJ2-5, the V gene TRBV5-1; possible D gene TRBD1, 6 bases. The DNA matches TRBJ2-7 better at its end, which makes the J call doubtful. There are 14 residues in the CDR3. The germline V gene encodes CDR1 SGHRS and CDR2 YFSETQ. The CDR3 DNA is TGCGCCAGCAGGTTTACTTACAGGGCCTACGAGCAGTACTTC. Protein product: CASRFTYRAYEQYF.

The chain combines TRBV6-1 with TRBJ2-6; 11 nucleotides line up with TRBD2. The CDR3 spans 19 residues. V shed 4 bases and J 4 bases; nucleotides not matched to a gene: 12. Germline values: CDR1 MNHNS, CDR2 SASEGT. CDR3 region: CASSAQAGTSGAGANVLTF. For the CDR3, the DNA is TGTGCCAGCAGTGCGCAGGCAGGGACTAGCGGCGCGGGGGCCAACGTCCTGACTTTC.

This chain connects TRBV6-6 to TRBJ2-1; D remains ambiguous. The germline CDR1 and CDR2 sequences are MNHNY and SVGAGI (reference sequence). The CDR3 is 12 residues long. V was cut by 5 bases and J by 4 bases, with 6 bases left in between. The CDR3 DNA reads as TGTGCCAGCAGTGCGGTTTACAATGAGCAGTTCTTC. Amino acids: CASSAVYNEQFF.

J is TRBJ1-5 and V is TRBV6-1, with no clear D. Germline V gene lookup returns CDR1 MNHNS and CDR2 SASEGT. The CDR3 is 15 amino acids. The V end lost 3 bases, the J end lost 1 base, and 10 bases lay between the germline ends. The CDR3 sequence: CASSDPRRSNQPQHF. The CDR3 DNA sequence: TGTGCCAGCAGTGATCCGAGGAGGAGCAATCAGCCCCAGCATTTT.